Below are 28 T cell receptor beta chains sequenced from a single sample in a study of T cell repertoires in cytomegalovirus infection. Their cognate antigens are unknown. Each CDR3 protein is one row after TCRdb ran MiXCR on the reads. This sample has approximately 220,000 distinct CDR3 sequences; less than 50% occur once, and the top ten carry more than 50%. The sample here was CD8+ T cells from cultured PBMCs, taken from culture after CMV antigen stimulation. The source of these receptors is a human donor in good health (CMV status not recorded). Some clones in this sample may be carry-over from other donors' samples.

This chain joins TRBV12-3 or TRBV12-4 and TRBJ2-2; a weak D match, TRBD2 (6 bases). The CDR3 runs to 21 residues. V shed 3 bases and J shed 0 bases, with 26 bases lying between them. CDR3 protein: CASSFIHPGTRLTTNTGELFF. In DNA, the CDR3 is TGTGCCAGCAGTTTTATCCACCCTGGGACTCGACTTACGACGAACACCGGGGAGCTGTTTTTT.

This rearrangement joins TRBV28 to TRBJ1-1, with 11 nucleotides matching TRBD1. The germline gives CDR1 MDHEN, CDR2 SYDVKM. This CDR3 has 19 amino acids. With V trimmed by 0 bases and J by 0 bases, 9 bases remained unmatched. The CDR3 loop is CASSLWKGGQGDLNTEAFF. CDR3 DNA sequence: TGTGCCAGCAGTTTATGGAAAGGGGGACAGGGGGACTTGAACACTGAAGCTTTCTTT. The entire variable domain, with the rest obtained from reference TRBV28 and TRBJ1-1, is as follows: DVKVTQSSRYLVKRTGEKVFLECVQDMDHENMFWYRQDPGLGLRLIYFSYDVKMKEKGDIPEGYSVSREKKERFSLILESASTNQTSMYLCASSLWKGGQGDLNTEAFFGQGTRLTVV.

V is TRBV7-9 and J is TRBJ2-7; D gene ambiguous. Germline CDR1 and CDR2: SEHNR and FQNEAQ (reference sequence). V gave up 3 bases and J gave up 6 bases, with 12 bases separating them. The CDR3 consists of 13 residues. The CDR3 is CASSLTLSTEQYF. DNA for the CDR3: TGTGCCAGCAGCTTGACACTTTCTACCGAGCAGTACTTC.

This chain joins TRBV7-4 and TRBJ1-2; weak D call: TRBD1 (6 bases). The V end lost 5 bases, the J end lost 6 bases, and 19 bases lay between the germline ends. From germline, CDR1 is SGHVT and CDR2 SQSDAQ. The CDR3 consists of 15 residues. CDR3 residues: CASSHLSTGKDGYTF. In DNA form, the CDR3 reads TGTGCCAGCAGCCACTTATCAACAGGGAAGGATGGCTACACCTTC. Variable domain in full (rest from reference TRBV7-4 and TRBJ1-2): GAGVSQSPRYKVAKRGRDVALRCDSISGHVTLYWYRQTLGQGSEVLTYSQSDAQRDKSGRPSGRFSAERPERSVSTLKIQRTEQGDSAVYLCASSHLSTGKDGYTFGSGTRLTVV.

The chain couples TRBV27 to TRBJ1-6, with TRBD1 matching over 7 bases. CDR3 length: 14 amino acids. V trimming: 7 bases; J trimming: 7 bases; junction bases outside the gene matches: 7. Germline V gene data show CDR1 as MNHEY and CDR2 as SMNVEV (reference sequence). The chain's CDR3 is CASKRTGDNSPLHF. CDR3 bases: TGTGCCAGCAAGCGGACAGGAGACAATTCACCCCTCCACTTT.

In its sample, this clonotype was seen a few times. The chain combines TRBV7-8 with TRBJ1-1; D is perhaps TRBD1 (6 bases). This CDR3 has 14 residues. Germline V gene lookup returns CDR1 SGHVS and CDR2 FQNEAQ. The ends were cut back, 5 bases at V and 7 bases at J, with 17 bases in the middle. The CDR3 DNA sequence: TGTGCCAGCAGCCCCAGCGGGACACGGCTTGAAGCTTTCTTT. It is translated as CASSPSGTRLEAFF.

This clonotype was detected only a few times. V is TRBV27 and J is TRBJ2-7; no firm D call. Between the trimmed V and J ends, which lost 6 bases and 1 base, there was a span of 7 bases. The CDR3 runs 12 residues. Germline loops: CDR1 MNHEY, CDR2 SMNVEV (reference sequence). CDR3: CASSPISYEQYF. CDR3 DNA: TGTGCCAGCAGCCCTATTTCCTACGAGCAGTACTTC.

This chain joins TRBV7-6 and TRBJ1-1; D not certain. The length of the CDR3 is 14 residues. The germline V gene encodes CDR1 SGHVS and CDR2 FNYEAQ. Trimming cost V 1 base and J 3 bases, with 9 bases left between them. CDR3 sequence reads: CASSLGLTDTEAFF. DNA for the CDR3: TGTGCCAGCAGCTTAGGCCTGACCGACACTGAAGCTTTCTTT. Full variable domain (remainder filled in from reference TRBV7-6 and TRBJ1-1): GAGVSQSPRYKVTKRGQDVALRCDPISGHVSLYWYRQALGQGPEFLTYFNYEAQQDKSGLPNDRFSAERPEGSISTLTIQRTEQRDSAMYRCASSLGLTDTEAFFGQGTRLTVV.

The V gene is TRBV27, the J gene TRBJ1-6; D possibly corresponds to TRBD1 (5 bases). This CDR3 contains 17 residues. Per germline, CDR1 MNHEY and CDR2 SMNVEV (reference sequence). Trimming pared 6 bases from V and 0 bases from J, leaving 15 bases between. The CDR3 DNA reads TGTGCCAGCAGCCTACAGGTTTCGAGCTCCTATAATTCACCCCTCCACTTT. It specifies CASSLQVSSSYNSPLHF.

This clonotype showed up many times. This chain joins TRBV7-8 and TRBJ2-7; the match to TRBD2 covers 10 bases. J gave up 5 bases and V 5 bases, and 9 bases lay outside the gene matches. Looked up from germline, CDR1 is SGHVS and CDR2 is FQNEAQ. This CDR3 comprises 15 residues. CDR3 DNA sequence: TGTGCCAGCAGCCTAACGGGGCTAGCGGGAGACGAGCAGTACTTC. It codes for CASSLTGLAGDEQYF.

The V and J genes are TRBV27 and TRBJ2-7; maybe TRBD2 (6 bases). CDR3 length equals 14 residues. The germline gives CDR1 MNHEY, CDR2 SMNVEV (reference sequence). V gave up 0 bases and J gave up 1 base, with 7 bases separating them. CDR3 protein: CASSLSSGSYEQYF. The CDR3 DNA reads as TGTGCCAGCAGTTTATCTAGCGGATCCTACGAGCAGTACTTC.

The rearrangement uses TRBV27 and TRBJ2-3; TRBD2 matches at 8 bases. V lost 0 bases and J lost 2; bases outside the gene matches: 16. Germline assignment: CDR1 MNHEY and CDR2 SMNVEV (reference sequence). The CDR3 runs 20 residues. The CDR3: CASSLSPPGGRIGDTDTQYF. The CDR3 region has the DNA TGTGCCAGCAGTTTATCCCCCCCGGGGGGGCGTATTGGTGACACAGATACGCAGTATTTT.

The chain links TRBV7-9 to TRBJ2-1, with D possibly being TRBD1 (5 bases). The CDR3 has 12 amino acids. Germline V CDR1 and CDR2: SEHNR, FQNEAQ (reference sequence). V lost 8 bases, J lost 7 bases, and 12 bases lay in between. In nucleotides, the CDR3 is TGTGCCAGCGGTCAGGGCACTAATGAGCAGTTCTTC. This codes for CASGQGTNEQFF.

This rearrangement joins TRBV7-8 to TRBJ1-6; D remains unclear. The germline V gene encodes CDR1 SGHVS and CDR2 FQNEAQ. The CDR3 sequence is 16 residues long. The ends were cut back, 5 bases at V and 7 bases at J, with 18 bases in the middle. The CDR3 DNA is TGTGCCAGCAGCCCCTTCGAGACCCCGGACAATTCACCCCTCCACTTT. Translating it yields CASSPFETPDNSPLHF.

Concerning this clonotype itself: One end of the junction is discordant with germline, which a read error may explain. V usage is TRBV7-6 and J usage is TRBJ2-7; D is unclear. This CDR3 region has 12 residues. The germline V gene has CDR1 SGHVS and CDR2 FNYEAQ. The CDR3 spells CASSLDKRVKDF. In nucleotides, the CDR3 is TGTGCCAGCAGCTTGGATAAAAGGGTCAAGGACTTC.

The chain combines TRBV12-3 or TRBV12-4 with TRBJ1-1; D is ambiguous. The V end lost 3 bases, the J end lost 6 bases, and 11 bases lay between the germline ends. This CDR3 is built from 13 residues. DNA for the CDR3: TGTGCCAGCAGTTTCAAGGACCCTCCTGAAGCTTTCTTT. Protein: CASSFKDPPEAFF.

This clonotype appeared many times. CDR3 residues: CASSSSRLAGVLETQYF. DNA for the CDR3: TGTGCCAGCAGTTCGAGCCGACTAGCGGGAGTACTAGAGACCCAGTACTTC. This rearrangement joins TRBV2 to TRBJ2-5; 12 bases are a match to TRBD2. The length of the CDR3 is 17 residues. Looked up from germline, CDR1 is SNHLY and CDR2 is FYNNEI. Trimming at V came to 5 bases and at J to 4 bases, leaving 11 bases not matched to a gene. Looking up the rest from reference TRBV2 and TRBJ2-5 gives the full variable domain: EPEVTQTPSHQVTQMGQEVILRCVPISNHLYFYWYRQILGQKVEFLVSFYNNEISEKSEIFDDQFSVERPDGSNFTLKIRSTKLEDSAMYFCASSSSRLAGVLETQYFGPGTRLLVL.

The J gene is TRBJ2-1, the V gene TRBV13, with TRBD1 matching over 11 bases. Losses at the gene ends were 6 bases for V and 4 bases for J; bases not matched to a gene: 5. Germline V gene lookup returns CDR1 PRHDT and CDR2 FYEKMQ (reference sequence). CDR3 length equals 15 residues. The CDR3 reads CASRRGQGGYNEQFF. CDR3 in DNA: TGTGCCAGCAGGCGGGGACAGGGGGGATACAATGAGCAGTTCTTC.

This clonotype was detected a few times. The chain couples TRBV12-3 or TRBV12-4 to TRBJ2-1, with 9 nucleotides matching TRBD2. This CDR3 region has 20 residues. Trimming at V came to 4 bases and at J to 4 bases, leaving 20 bases not matched to a gene. Here the CDR3 DNA reads TGTGCCAGCAGTTCCCCGGTAGCGGGAGTTTCCCCGAGGGGTTACAATGAGCAGTTCTTC. This translates into CASSSPVAGVSPRGYNEQFF.

J is TRBJ1-3 and V is TRBV14; perhaps TRBD1 as D (6 bases). Trimming took 2 bases from V and 0 from J, leaving 11 bases between them. Germline-derived CDR1 and CDR2 are SGHDN and FVKESK. This CDR3 region has 16 residues. CDR3 coding DNA: TGTGCCAGCAGCCAAACGGACAGTCCCTCTGGAAACACCATATATTTT. Its protein product is CASSQTDSPSGNTIYF.

This clonotype was counted a few times. V is TRBV2 and J is TRBJ1-1, with D unresolved. Germline V gene lookup returns CDR1 SNHLY and CDR2 FYNNEI. There are 13 residues in the CDR3. The V gene lost 2 bases and the J gene lost 1 base, with 5 bases spanning the gap. The CDR3 coding sequence is TGTGCCAGCAGTGAAAGCCGGAACACTGAAGCTTTCTTT. Amino acids: CASSESRNTEAFF. Variable domain in full (rest from reference TRBV2 and TRBJ1-1): EPEVTQTPSHQVTQMGQEVILRCVPISNHLYFYWYRQILGQKVEFLVSFYNNEISEKSEIFDDQFSVERPDGSNFTLKIRSTKLEDSAMYFCASSESRNTEAFFGQGTRLTVV.

V is TRBV15 and J is TRBJ2-1; tentative D call: TRBD1 (6 bases). The length of the CDR3 is 14 residues. Trimming shortened V by 4 bases and J by 4 bases, and 11 bases separated the two germline ends. Germline V CDR1 and CDR2: LNHNV, YYDKDF (reference sequence). This chain's CDR3 is CATSNEQGYNEQFF. In DNA, the CDR3 is TGTGCCACCAGCAACGAACAGGGTTACAATGAGCAGTTCTTC. Supplemented by reference TRBV15 and TRBJ2-1, the full variable domain reads DAMVIQNPRYQVTQFGKPVTLSCSQTLNHNVMYWYQQKSSQAPKLLFHYYDKDFNNEADTPDNFQSRRPNTSFCFLDIRSPGLGDTAMYLCATSNEQGYNEQFFGPGTRLTVL.

The chain joins TRBV6-5 to TRBJ2-7; 7 positions agree with TRBD2. The CDR3 is 15 amino acids. CDR1 and CDR2 from the germline V gene are MNHEY and SVGAGI. Trimming cost V 2 bases and J 2 bases; bases outside gene matches: 6. CDR3 in DNA: TGTGCCAGCAGTTACGACGGGGGGAGAACCTACGAGCAGTACTTC. Amino acids: CASSYDGGRTYEQYF.

V is TRBV3-1 and J is TRBJ2-7; D uncertain. This CDR3 region has 14 residues. Germline V gene sequence: CDR1 LGHDT, CDR2 YNNKEL (reference sequence). The germline V and J ends were trimmed by 1 base and 0 bases, with 7 bases remaining between them. Here the CDR3 reads CASSQGASSYEQYF. The DNA for the CDR3 is TGTGCCAGCAGCCAAGGAGCGTCCTCCTACGAGCAGTACTTC.

As to this clonotype: A read error may produce the germline difference seen at one junction end. V gene TRBV7-3 combines with J gene TRBJ2-2; D not resolved. The CDR3 extends over 13 amino acids. Germline V gene data show CDR1 as SGHTA and CDR2 as FQGTGA. As DNA, the CDR3 is TGTGTCAGCAGCAAAGCCAACACCGGGGAGCTGTTTTTT. Protein: CVSSKANTGELFF.

This clonotype was observed many times. V and J are TRBV27 and TRBJ1-1; D uncertain. CDR1 is MNHEY, CDR2 SMNVEV, per germline (reference sequence). The V end was cut by 6 bases, the J end by 2 bases, with 4 bases between. The CDR3 consists of 11 residues. The CDR3 region has the DNA TGTGCCAGCAGGCGTAACACTGAAGCTTTCTTT. It codes for CASRRNTEAFF.

The V and J genes are TRBV28 and TRBJ1-2; D possibly corresponds to TRBD1 (5 bases). With 6 bases removed from V and 2 bases from J, the gap between germline ends came to 13 bases. This CDR3 spans 14 amino acids. The germline gives CDR1 MDHEN, CDR2 SYDVKM. The CDR3 DNA reads TGTGCCAGCAGGCCAGGGCTATCCAACTATGGCTACACCTTC. Its protein product is CASRPGLSNYGYTF.

The genes are TRBV28 and TRBJ2-7; 10 bases match TRBD2. Trimming removed 4 bases from V and 2 bases from J; junction bases left unmatched: 11. Per the germline V gene, CDR1 is MDHEN and CDR2 is SYDVKM. This CDR3 comprises 17 residues. CDR3 protein: CASSSPRTSGSPYEQYF. The CDR3 DNA sequence: TGTGCCAGCAGTTCTCCCCGGACTAGCGGTTCTCCCTACGAGCAGTACTTC.